The 17 T cell receptor beta chains below all came from one sample that was sequenced in a study of blood T cell repertoires in COVID-19. Sequencing used immunoSEQ multiplex PCR; TCRdb keeps in-frame clones, though not all of them. Found here are around 310,000 clones, more than 75% of them singletons; the top ten hold 3.5% to 4.5%. The specimen was peripheral blood. The receptors were gathered from a woman between 50 and 59 years old with active or convalescent COVID-19.

There are a few counts of this clone. The gene calls are TRBV7-6 and TRBJ1-1; 8 bases agree with TRBD1. V gave up 2 bases and J gave up 4 bases; unmatched junction bases: 6. The CDR3 is 15 amino acids. CDR1 and CDR2 from the germline V gene are SGHVS and FNYEAQ. The CDR3 is CASSLRTGSLTEAFF. For the CDR3, the DNA is TGTGCCAGCAGCTTAAGGACAGGGTCTCTCACTGAAGCTTTCTTT.

This clone came up once. The chain couples TRBV30 to TRBJ2-7, with 7 bases aligning to TRBD2. The V gene end was trimmed by 5 bases and the J gene end by 2 bases; junction bases not matched to a gene: 9. This CDR3 region has 14 residues. Germline CDR1 is GTSNPN and CDR2 is SVGIG (reference sequence). CDR3 in DNA: TGTGCCTGGGATCTAGCGGCGGGACCCTACGAGCAGTACTTC. Translation: CAWDLAAGPYEQYF.

This chain links TRBV15 with TRBJ2-7, with 7 bases lining up with TRBD2. Germline V gives CDR1 LNHNV, CDR2 YYDKDF (reference sequence). The CDR3 has 14 residues. The V gene end was trimmed by 3 bases and the J gene end by 3 bases; junction bases not matched to a gene: 5. The CDR3 sequence: CATSRSSGYYEQYF. In DNA form, the CDR3 reads TGTGCCACCAGCAGGTCTAGCGGTTACTACGAGCAGTACTTC.

This clone was detected only once. The chain has TRBV5-1 and TRBJ1-1; unclear D gene. Germline CDR1 reads SGHRS; CDR2 reads YFSETQ. Trimming left V 1 base short and J 5 bases short, with 9 bases between. CDR3 size: 13 residues. CDR3 DNA sequence: TGCGCCAGCAGCTTGTTTGGGGAGACTGAAGCTTTCTTT. This gives the protein CASSLFGETEAFF.

V usage is TRBV2 and J usage is TRBJ1-5; 10 positions match TRBD1. The CDR3 has 17 amino acids. CDR1 is SNHLY and CDR2 is FYNNEI in the germline V gene. Losses at the gene ends were 5 bases for V and 5 bases for J; bases not matched to a gene: 12. CDR3 nucleotide sequence: TGTGCCAGCAGTATCCGGGACAGGGGAATCTATTATCAGCCCCAGCATTTT. This translates into CASSIRDRGIYYQPQHF.

The chain has TRBV7-2 and TRBJ1-6, with D perhaps matching TRBD1 (5 bases). V lost 5 bases and J 6 bases, leaving 17 bases between the germline ends. CDR3 size: 16 residues. CDR1 and CDR2 from the germline V gene are SGHTA and FQGNSA. CDR3 sequence (DNA): TGTGCCAGCAGCCCACGGACGGGGGGGACTAATTCACCCCTCCACTTT. As protein: CASSPRTGGTNSPLHF.

The chain combines TRBV2 with TRBJ1-1, with D possibly matching TRBD1 (5 bases). Trimming left V 3 bases short and J 1 base short, with 12 bases between. Germline V gene data show CDR1 as SNHLY and CDR2 as FYNNEI. The CDR3 runs 15 residues. This chain's CDR3 is CASSDRRVRNTEAFF. DNA of the CDR3: TGTGCCAGCAGTGACCGCAGGGTCCGGAACACTGAAGCTTTCTTT.

J is TRBJ1-2 and V is TRBV28, with 9 positions matching TRBD1. CDR1 is MDHEN, CDR2 SYDVKM, per germline. J lost 5 bases, V lost 6 bases, and 7 bases had no gene match. The CDR3 extends over 14 amino acids. The CDR3 is CASRQGATEYGYTF. The CDR3 coding sequence is TGTGCCAGCAGACAGGGGGCTACGGAGTATGGCTACACCTTC.

This chain links TRBV4-1 with TRBJ1-6; 12 nucleotides match TRBD1. The length of the CDR3 is 17 residues. Germline V lookup: CDR1 MGHRA, CDR2 YSYEKL. V shed 3 bases and J 8 bases; nucleotides not matched to a gene: 8. The CDR3 region is CASSHIYRDRGHSPLHF. The CDR3 DNA reads as TGCGCCAGCAGCCACATCTATAGGGACAGGGGGCATTCACCCCTCCACTTT.

The rearrangement uses TRBV7-9 and TRBJ2-3; possible D gene TRBD2, 7 bases. The CDR3 loop spans 16 amino acids. Germline V lookup: CDR1 SEHNR, CDR2 FQNEAQ (reference sequence). The V end lost 6 bases, the J end lost 2 bases, and 18 bases lay between the germline ends. The CDR3 protein is CASRARAGAYTDTQYF. CDR3 bases: TGTGCCAGCAGGGCTCGCGCGGGGGCTTACACAGATACGCAGTATTTT.

This chain uses TRBV5-1 with TRBJ1-3, with 8 nucleotides matching TRBD1. After removal of 5 bases from V and 4 bases from J, the junction contained 5 bases not matched to a gene. Germline CDR1 and CDR2: SGHRS and YFSETQ. The length of the CDR3 is 14 residues. CDR3 sequence (DNA): TGCGCCAGCAGAGGTTGGGACAGGGGAAACACCATATATTTT. The encoded protein is CASRGWDRGNTIYF.

The rearrangement joins TRBV30 to TRBJ2-3; D is uncertain. The V and J ends lost 2 bases and 3 bases respectively, with 9 bases between them. This CDR3 has 13 amino acids. Germline CDR1 GTSNPN, CDR2 SVGIG (reference sequence). CDR3 coding DNA: TGTGCCTGGAGTTTAGTTGCGACAGATACGCAGTATTTT. This codes for CAWSLVATDTQYF. Supplemented by reference TRBV30 and TRBJ2-3, the full variable domain reads SQTIHQWPATLVQPVGSPLSLECTVEGTSNPNLYWYRQAAGRGLQLLFYSVGIGQISSEVPQNLSASRPQDRQFILSSKKLLLSDSGFYLCAWSLVATDTQYFGPGTRLTVL.

This clone appeared once. V is TRBV3-1 (or the pseudogene TRBV3-2) and J is TRBJ2-2, with 8 bases that match TRBD2. Per the germline V gene, CDR1 is LGHDT and CDR2 is YNNKEL (reference sequence). This CDR3 spans 13 amino acids. Trimming at V came to 6 bases and at J to 8 bases, leaving 5 bases not matched to a gene. The CDR3 DNA reads as TGTGCCAGCAGTCAAACGGGAGGGGGGGAGCTGTTTTTT. Translated, it gives CASSQTGGGELFF.

The chain carries TRBV28 and TRBJ2-7; 7 nucleotides line up with TRBD2. The junction had 4 bases not matched to a gene; V was cut back by 2 bases and J by 3 bases. CDR1 and CDR2 (germline): MDHEN, SYDVKM. The CDR3 has 14 amino acids. CDR3 residues: CASSLAGVSYEQYF. The CDR3 coding sequence is TGTGCCAGCAGTTTAGCGGGAGTGAGCTACGAGCAGTACTTC.

V usage is TRBV19 and J usage is TRBJ2-2, with 10 bases matching TRBD1. V trimming: 5 bases; J trimming: 3 bases; junction bases outside the gene matches: 6. Germline V lookup: CDR1 LNHDA, CDR2 SQIVND (reference sequence). There are 16 residues in the CDR3. CDR3 residues: CASSATGTGDTGELFF. CDR3 bases: TGTGCCAGTAGTGCTACCGGGACAGGGGACACCGGGGAGCTGTTTTTT.

The V and J genes are TRBV13 and TRBJ2-2; no definite D call. Germline-derived CDR1 and CDR2 are PRHDT and FYEKMQ (reference sequence). V was clipped by 3 bases and J by 4 bases, with 15 bases between them. This CDR3 is built from 16 residues. The chain's CDR3 is CASSFIARLATGELFF. CDR3 DNA sequence: TGTGCCAGCAGCTTTATCGCCCGCTTGGCCACCGGGGAGCTGTTTTTT.

The chain recombines TRBV10-3 with TRBJ2-7, with 8 bases matching TRBD2. Germline CDR1 and CDR2: ENHRY and SYGVKD. CDR3 length: 14 amino acids. V gave up 4 bases and J gave up 4 bases; unmatched junction bases: 6. The CDR3 DNA reads TGTGCCATCAGTGCACTAGCGGACAGATACGAGCAGTACTTC. Protein: CAISALADRYEQYF.